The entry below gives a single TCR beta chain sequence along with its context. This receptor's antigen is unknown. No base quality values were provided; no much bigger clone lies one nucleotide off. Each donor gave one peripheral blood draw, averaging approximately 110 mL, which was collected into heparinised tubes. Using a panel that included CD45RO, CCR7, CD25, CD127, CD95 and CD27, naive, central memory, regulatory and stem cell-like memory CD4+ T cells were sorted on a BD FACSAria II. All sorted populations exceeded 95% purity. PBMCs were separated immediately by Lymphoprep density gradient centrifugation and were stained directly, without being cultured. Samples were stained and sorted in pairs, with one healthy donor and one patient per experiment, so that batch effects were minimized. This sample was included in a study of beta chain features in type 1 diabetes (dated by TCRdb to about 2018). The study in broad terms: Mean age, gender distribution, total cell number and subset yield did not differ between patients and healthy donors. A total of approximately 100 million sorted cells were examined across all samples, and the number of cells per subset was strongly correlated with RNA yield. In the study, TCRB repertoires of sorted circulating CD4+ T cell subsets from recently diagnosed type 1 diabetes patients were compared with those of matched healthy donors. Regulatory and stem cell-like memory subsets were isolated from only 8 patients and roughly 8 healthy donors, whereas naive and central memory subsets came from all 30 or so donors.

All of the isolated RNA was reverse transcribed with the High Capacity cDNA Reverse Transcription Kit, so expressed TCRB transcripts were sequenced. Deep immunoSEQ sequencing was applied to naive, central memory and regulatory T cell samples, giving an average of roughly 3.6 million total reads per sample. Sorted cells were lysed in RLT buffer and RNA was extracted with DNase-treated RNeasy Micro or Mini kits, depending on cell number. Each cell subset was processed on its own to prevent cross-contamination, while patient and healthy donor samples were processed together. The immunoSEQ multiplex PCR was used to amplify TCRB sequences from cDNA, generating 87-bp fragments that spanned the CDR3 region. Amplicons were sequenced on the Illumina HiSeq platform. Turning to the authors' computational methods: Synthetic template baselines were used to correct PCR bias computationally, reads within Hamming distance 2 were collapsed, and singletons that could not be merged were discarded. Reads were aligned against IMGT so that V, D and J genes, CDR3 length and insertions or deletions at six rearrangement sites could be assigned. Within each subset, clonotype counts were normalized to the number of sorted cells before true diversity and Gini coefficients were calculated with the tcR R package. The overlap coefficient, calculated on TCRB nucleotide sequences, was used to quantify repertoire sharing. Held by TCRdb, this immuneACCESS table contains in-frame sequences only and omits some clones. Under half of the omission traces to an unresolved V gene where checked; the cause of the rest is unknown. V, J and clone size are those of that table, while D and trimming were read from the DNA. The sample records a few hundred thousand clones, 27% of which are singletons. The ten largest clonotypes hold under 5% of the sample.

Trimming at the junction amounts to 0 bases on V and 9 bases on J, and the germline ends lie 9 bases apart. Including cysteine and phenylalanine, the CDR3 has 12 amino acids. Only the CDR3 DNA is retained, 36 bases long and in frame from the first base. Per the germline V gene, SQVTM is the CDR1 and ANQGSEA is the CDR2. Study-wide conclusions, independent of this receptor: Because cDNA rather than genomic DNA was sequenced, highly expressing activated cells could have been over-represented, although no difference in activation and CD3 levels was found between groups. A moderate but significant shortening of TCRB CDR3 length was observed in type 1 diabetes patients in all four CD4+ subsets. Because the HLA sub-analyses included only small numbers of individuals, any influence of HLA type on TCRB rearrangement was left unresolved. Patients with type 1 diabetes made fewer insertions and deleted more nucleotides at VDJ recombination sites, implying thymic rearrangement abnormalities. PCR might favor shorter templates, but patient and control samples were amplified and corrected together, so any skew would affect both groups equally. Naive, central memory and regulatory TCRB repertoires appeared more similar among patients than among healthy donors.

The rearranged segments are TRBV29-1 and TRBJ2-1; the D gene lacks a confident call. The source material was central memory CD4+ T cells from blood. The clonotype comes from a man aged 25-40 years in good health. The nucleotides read TGCAGCGTTGAAGATCGGTCCGTTGAGCAGTTCTTC. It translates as CSVEDRSVEQFF.